These 14 T cell receptor beta chains were all obtained from the same sample, sequenced in a study of blood T cell repertoires in COVID-19. The table came from immunoSEQ multiplex PCR; TCRdb's copy has only in-frame clones and leaves some out. The data show under 200,000 clones, around 80% seen once. Sample: PBMCs or T cells enriched from blood (not recorded which). The receptors come from a woman in her 70s in a cohort exposed to, infected with or recovered from COVID-19 (not recorded which).

This clone was detected only a few times. The chain joins TRBV10-3 to TRBJ2-2; 11 bases map to TRBD2. CDR1 and CDR2 from the germline V gene are ENHRY and SYGVKD. V shed 8 bases and J 0 bases; nucleotides not matched to a gene: 8. The CDR3 has 17 amino acids. This chain's CDR3 is CAIGKTSGNANTGELFF. The CDR3 nucleotides are TGTGCCATCGGCAAGACTAGCGGGAACGCGAACACCGGGGAGCTGTTTTTT.

The rearrangement joins TRBV7-9 to TRBJ1-2, with 9 bases that match TRBD1. This CDR3 is 16 amino acids long. Looked up from germline, CDR1 is SEHNR and CDR2 is FQNEAQ (reference sequence). Trimming at V came to 3 bases and at J to 0 bases, leaving 5 bases not matched to a gene. The CDR3 DNA sequence: TGTGCCAGCAGCTTCCGACAGGGGGTAACTAACTATGGCTACACCTTC. Protein: CASSFRQGVTNYGYTF.

The J gene is TRBJ1-2, the V gene TRBV5-5; tentative D call: TRBD1 (5 bases). CDR3 length: 15 amino acids. The V end lost 0 bases, the J end lost 3 bases, and 12 bases lay between the germline ends. The V gene's germline CDR1 is SGHKS and CDR2 YYEKEE (reference sequence). The CDR3 loop reads CASSLDDGADYGYTF. Here the CDR3 DNA reads TGTGCCAGCAGCTTGGATGATGGGGCTGACTATGGCTACACCTTC. The whole variable domain, remainder taken from reference TRBV5-5 and TRBJ1-2, is DAGVTQSPTHLIKTRGQQVTLRCSPISGHKSVSWYQQVLGQGPQFIFQYYEKEERGRGNFPDRFSARQFPNYSSELNVNALLLGDSALYLCASSLDDGADYGYTFGSGTRLTVV.

The rearrangement joins TRBV28 to TRBJ2-7; the D gene is possibly TRBD1 (5 bases). The CDR3 runs 14 residues. The germline V gene encodes CDR1 MDHEN and CDR2 SYDVKM. V dropped 5 bases and J dropped 4 bases, with 15 bases sitting between them. The CDR3 bases are TGTGCCAGCAGTCAGCCATCCCAGGGATACGAGCAGTACTTC. Translating it yields CASSQPSQGYEQYF.

This rearrangement joins TRBV25-1 to TRBJ2-1; D is perhaps TRBD1 (6 bases). Germline V gene sequence: CDR1 MGHDK, CDR2 SYGVNS. V lost 1 base and J 8 bases, leaving 15 bases between the germline ends. CDR3 length equals 15 residues. In DNA, the CDR3 is TGTGCCAGCAGTGAATGGGGTACAGGGACGGATGAGCAGTTCTTC. This encodes CASSEWGTGTDEQFF.

The V and J genes are TRBV7-8 and TRBJ2-7; 10 positions match TRBD1. Germline assignment: CDR1 SGHVS and CDR2 FQNEAQ. The junction had 8 bases not matched to a gene; V was cut back by 3 bases and J by 3 bases. The CDR3 runs 16 residues. CDR3: CASSLPSRTGGYEQYF. CDR3 DNA: TGTGCCAGCAGCTTGCCCTCCCGGACAGGGGGCTACGAGCAGTACTTC.

J is TRBJ2-7 and V is TRBV27, with D uncertain. V lost 6 bases to trimming and J lost 3 bases, with 15 bases between them. The CDR3 is 14 residues long. CDR1 and CDR2 from the germline V gene are MNHEY and SMNVEV (reference sequence). The CDR3: CASRPPDRVYEQYF. The CDR3 DNA sequence: TGTGCCAGCAGGCCGCCCGACCGGGTCTACGAGCAGTACTTC.

The chain joins TRBV5-1 to TRBJ2-5; 12 bases match TRBD2. The junction had 6 bases not matched to a gene; V was cut back by 2 bases and J by 1 base. This CDR3 has 17 amino acids. Germline assignment: CDR1 SGHRS and CDR2 YFSETQ. The CDR3: CASSFRTSGIVQETQYF. The DNA for the CDR3 is TGCGCCAGCAGCTTCAGGACTAGCGGGATAGTCCAAGAGACCCAGTACTTC.

V gene TRBV7-5 combines with J gene TRBJ1-2; the table's D call TRBD1 went unverified against the DNA. TRBV7-5 is described as a pseudogene. This CDR3 is 16 amino acids long. Here the CDR3 reads CARSSGTGDPNYGYTF. The CDR3 DNA is TGTGCCAGAAGCTCCGGGACAGGGGACCCTAACTATGGCTACACCTTC.

The V and J genes are TRBV2 and TRBJ1-2; D gene ambiguous. Germline V CDR1 and CDR2: SNHLY, FYNNEI. CDR3 length: 14 amino acids. Trimming took off 0 bases at V and 3 bases at J, with 8 bases between the two ends. The CDR3 region is CASSEAARDYGYTF. The CDR3 DNA reads TGTGCCAGCAGTGAAGCGGCGCGGGACTATGGCTACACCTTC.

This clone was seen more than once but under ten times. This chain links TRBV5-1 with TRBJ2-1; TRBD2 matches 11 bases. This CDR3 has 16 amino acids. The germline gives CDR1 SGHRS, CDR2 YFSETQ. Unmatched junction bases numbered 2, after V lost 0 bases and J lost 3 bases. The CDR3 is CASSLGLAGGYNEQFF. Written as DNA, the CDR3 is TGCGCCAGCAGCTTGGGGCTAGCGGGGGGCTACAATGAGCAGTTCTTC.

The rearrangement joins TRBV28 to TRBJ1-2, with 9 bases matching TRBD1. CDR3 length equals 14 residues. Germline lookup yields CDR1 MDHEN and CDR2 SYDVKM. V dropped 5 bases and J dropped 4; count of bases not matched to a gene: 5. This chain's CDR3 is CASSPGQGLYGYTF. The CDR3 DNA reads TGTGCCAGCAGTCCGGGACAGGGCCTCTATGGCTACACCTTC.

The chain recombines TRBV4-1 with TRBJ2-1; D remains ambiguous. Germline V lookup: CDR1 MGHRA, CDR2 YSYEKL. This CDR3 spans 16 amino acids. V lost 2 bases and J lost 2, with 13 bases in between. Here the CDR3 DNA reads TGCGCCAGCAGCCAATTGGTGGGCGTCCCCTACAATGAGCAGTTCTTC. It encodes CASSQLVGVPYNEQFF.

The chain carries TRBV19 and TRBJ2-1, with D perhaps matching TRBD1 (5 bases). The CDR3 consists of 14 residues. Looked up from germline, CDR1 is LNHDA and CDR2 is SQIVND (reference sequence). V was cut by 7 bases and J by 7 bases, with 17 bases left in between. This CDR3 is CASTPLGHRNEQFF. DNA of the CDR3: TGTGCCAGTACCCCGCTAGGACATCGGAATGAGCAGTTCTTC.